This TCR beta chain is drawn from a study of radiotherapy plus CTLA-4 blockade in lung cancer. Study overall: The study recorded objective responses in about 20% of patients and disease control in 31%. Findings and limits, study-wide: Subsequent to radiotherapy plus ipilimumab, tumor-derived TCR clones underwent expansion in blood. Response was reportedly best predicted by early blood T cell clone dynamics, with interferon-beta.

CTLA-4 blockade with ipilimumab, together with focal radiation, was given to patients with chemo-refractory metastatic non-small-cell lung cancer. This table comes from immunoSEQ multiplex PCR, and its TCRdb copy is limited to in-frame clones, with some not included. The table has about 51,000 clones, about three quarters seen once; the top ten hold 2% to 3%. To note about this clone: What it binds is unknown.

The CDR3 totals 16 residues. V shed 1 base, J shed 5 bases, and the junction held 6 bases outside the gene matches. CDR1 SEHNR and CDR2 FQNEAQ come from the germline V gene (reference sequence). The chain links TRBV7-9 to TRBJ2-5; 11 nucleotides line up with TRBD2. This sample comprised peripheral blood, obtained from a patient treated with radiotherapy plus ipilimumab. The clonotype comes from a human donor with non-small cell lung cancer whose response to radiotherapy plus ipilimumab could not be evaluated. CDR3 sequence: CASSLGGTSGIETQYF. The DNA for the CDR3 is TGTGCCAGCAGCTTAGGGGGGACTAGCGGAATCGAGACCCAGTACTTC.